This is a list of T cell receptor beta chains from one sample in a study of cytomegalovirus exposure and HLA in healthy donors. Generated by immunoSEQ multiplex PCR, the TCRdb table keeps only in-frame clones and is missing some. The data show about 110,000 clones, approximately 70% seen once. The sample was PBMCs. The receptors originated from a young man in good health and CMV-seropositive. CDR3s include the opening cysteine and the closing phenylalanine or tryptophan. A D gene is named only where the DNA matches it firmly. Where a row states a size, it is once, few, many or the class of an expanded clone; other rows omit it.

V gene	J gene	clone size	D gene	CDR3 DNA	CDR3 protein
TRBV7-3	TRBJ2-1	-	TRBD1	TGTGCCAGCAGCCTACAGGGGCGGGGACAGGGGAATGAGCAGTTCTTC	CASSLQGRGQGNEQFF
TRBV27	TRBJ2-3	once	-	TGTGCCAGCAGTGGGGGGACGCGCACAGATACGCAGTATTTT	CASSGGTRTDTQYF
TRBV2	TRBJ2-1	-	TRBD2	TGTGCCGGCAGGGGACTAGCGGGAAGGGGTGAGCAGTTCTTC	CAGRGLAGRGEQFF
TRBV19	TRBJ1-3	-	-	TGTGCCAGTAGTATAGTCTCCAGCTCTGGAAACACCATATATTTT	CASSIVSSSGNTIYF
TRBV2	TRBJ1-6	-	-	TGTGCCAGCACCAGGGCCTATAATTCACCCCTCCACTTT	CASTRAYNSPLHF
TRBV11-1	TRBJ1-2	-	TRBD1	TGTGCCAGCGGTAACAGGGGCGATGGCTACACCTTC	CASGNRGDGYTF
TRBV29-1	TRBJ1-3	-	-	TGCAGCGTTTATCTCTACTCTGGAAACACCATATATTTT	CSVYLYSGNTIYF
TRBV5-4	TRBJ2-1	few	-	TGTGCCAGCAGCCCCTTCGAGGGGGTGCACTCGCCGACGGACAATGAGCAGTTCTTC	CASSPFEGVHSPTDNEQFF
TRBV30	TRBJ1-1	few	TRBD1	TGTGCCTGGAGTGTAGGGACAGGGACTGAAGCTTTCTTT	CAWSVGTGTEAFF
TRBV6-5	TRBJ2-1	-	-	TGTGCCAGCAGCCTAGGCCCCTACAATGAGCAGTTCTTC	CASSLGPYNEQFF
TRBV27	TRBJ2-7	-	-	TGTGCCAGCAGTTTATCGATAGCAGGGCGCTACGAGCAGTACTTC	CASSLSIAGRYEQYF
TRBV5-1	TRBJ1-3	once	-	TGCGCCAGCAGCTCTGGGACTGCTAAGCGGAACACCATATATTTT	CASSSGTAKRNTIYF
TRBV19	TRBJ2-3	-	TRBD1	TGTGCCACCGGAACTCGACAGGGGCCTTTGAATACGCAGTATTTT	CATGTRQGPLNTQYF
TRBV5-1	TRBJ2-2	few	TRBD2	TGCGCCAGCCGTGTAGCGGGGGAGACCGGGGAGCTGTTTTTT	CASRVAGETGELFF
TRBV30	TRBJ1-2	few	TRBD1	TGTGCCGGGACAGGGGATCGCTATGGCTACACCTTC	CAGTGDRYGYTF
TRBV30	TRBJ1-6	-	TRBD1	TGTGCCTGGAGAGTAAGAGGGACAGGTTCACCCCTCCACTTT	CAWRVRGTGSPLHF
TRBV29-1	TRBJ2-1	few	-	TGCAGCGTTGATCAGGGGGGTAGGCCTAATGAGCAGTTCTTC	CSVDQGGRPNEQFF
TRBV7-3	TRBJ2-2	-	-	TGTGCCAGCAGCTCCAGGGATCCCGGGGAGCTGTTTTTT	CASSSRDPGELFF
TRBV18	TRBJ2-1	few	-	TGTGCCAGCTCAGGCCGGGACACTTACAATGAGCAGTTCTTC	CASSGRDTYNEQFF
TRBV6-1	TRBJ1-2	-	-	TGTGCCAGCAGTGAGACAGCGCACAGTGGCTACACCTTC	CASSETAHSGYTF
TRBV5-1	TRBJ1-1	-	-	TGCGCCAGCAGCTTGCGGGGGGCGAACACTGAAGCTTTCTTT	CASSLRGANTEAFF
TRBV18	TRBJ1-2	-	TRBD1	TGTGCCAGCTCACCTAACCTGGACAGGGGGCAAAATGGCTACACCTTC	CASSPNLDRGQNGYTF
TRBV5-8	TRBJ1-3	-	-	TGTGCCAGCAGCCCCAGGGTGTCTGGAAACACCATATATTTT	CASSPRVSGNTIYF
TRBV27	TRBJ1-5	-	-	TGTGCCAGCAGTTTCGGCCCGCGGTGGGGAGTGAATCAGCCCCAGCATTTT	CASSFGPRWGVNQPQHF
TRBV6-4	TRBJ2-1	-	-	TGTGCCAGCAGTGTTGACAGATACAGCTCCTACAATGAGCAGTTCTTC	CASSVDRYSSYNEQFF
TRBV19	TRBJ1-4	-	-	TGTGCCAGTAGTATAGTAAGACTCTCGGGTGAAAAACTGTTTTTT	CASSIVRLSGEKLFF
TRBV28	TRBJ2-2	-	TRBD2	TGTGCCAGCAGTTCTCCTAGCGGGAGGTCCGGGGAGCTGTTTTTT	CASSSPSGRSGELFF
TRBV4-1	TRBJ1-3	-	-	TGCGCCAGCAGCCAAGCGTCTGGAAACACCATATATTTT	CASSQASGNTIYF
TRBV11-2	TRBJ1-2	-	-	TGTGCCAGCAGCTTAGAGGGGGCCGTTGGGGGTGGCTACACCTTC	CASSLEGAVGGGYTF
TRBV30	TRBJ2-2	-	-	TGTGCCTGGAGGGGTCTCAGGACCGGGGAGCTGTTTTTT	CAWRGLRTGELFF
TRBV9	TRBJ2-5	-	TRBD2	TGTGCCAGCGGCGTAGGAACGGGGGGGGAGACCCAGTACTTC	CASGVGTGGETQYF
TRBV27	TRBJ2-3	few	-	TGTGCCAGCAGTCCGAGACTGCCTAGCACAGATACGCAGTATTTT	CASSPRLPSTDTQYF
TRBV19	TRBJ2-1	-	-	TGTGCCAGTAGTATAAGGTTCGGTTTCGGCCCCTCGGGGAATGAGCAGTTCTTC	CASSIRFGFGPSGNEQFF
TRBV6-1	TRBJ1-5	-	-	TGTGCCAGCAGTGGTGCAGGGGCTCAGCCCCAGCATTTT	CASSGAGAQPQHF
TRBV27	TRBJ2-1	-	TRBD2	TGTGCCAGCAGTTATGGGACTAGCGATTTCTACAATGAGCAGTTCTTC	CASSYGTSDFYNEQFF
TRBV27	TRBJ1-2	-	-	TGTGCCAGTTCGACAGGTCCTAACTATGGCTACACCTTC	CASSTGPNYGYTF
TRBV7-4	TRBJ1-2	-	-	TGTGCCAGCAGCTTAATTGGGACACCGAGGGACTATGGCTACACCTTC	CASSLIGTPRDYGYTF
TRBV19	TRBJ2-1	-	TRBD1	TGTGCCAGTAGTATAGTGGGGACAGGCCTTTCCCCGGAGCAGTTCTTC	CASSIVGTGLSPEQFF
TRBV7-3	TRBJ1-1	-	-	TGTGCCAGCAGCTTGGTTGCCGGGTCTAACACTGAAGCTTTCTTT	CASSLVAGSNTEAFF
TRBV27	TRBJ2-1	-	TRBD2	TGTGCCAGCGGTCTCCTAGCGGGGGGGACCGATGAGCAGTTCTTC	CASGLLAGGTDEQFF
TRBV13	TRBJ1-3	-	-	TGTGCCAGCAGCTTAGGACAGGGTGGTGGAAACACCATATATTTT	CASSLGQGGGNTIYF
TRBV6-5	TRBJ1-3	-	-	TGTGCCAGCACCATGGGAAACACCATATATTTT	CASTMGNTIYF
TRBV6-5	TRBJ1-1	-	TRBD1	TGTGCCAGCAGGGGACAGGGGGCGGGAAAGACTGAAGCTTTCTTT	CASRGQGAGKTEAFF
TRBV28	TRBJ1-2	-	-	TGTGCCAGCAGTTTAGGGGGCAGGGCGATGAGTGGCTACACCTTC	CASSLGGRAMSGYTF
TRBV9	TRBJ2-7	-	-	TGTGCCAGCAGCGGGACCAGGAGGGGGCCGGTTCGCGAGCAGTACTTC	CASSGTRRGPVREQYF
TRBV5-4	TRBJ2-1	-	-	TGTGCCAGCAGCGCGGAGCTTCAGGGGAATGAGCAGTTCTTC	CASSAELQGNEQFF
TRBV5-1	TRBJ2-3	once	TRBD1	TGCGCCAGCAGTTTTATCGGACAGGGCACAGATACGCAGTATTTT	CASSFIGQGTDTQYF
TRBV19	TRBJ2-7	-	-	TGTGCCAGCCGCTACAGGGTTGGGCCCTACGAGCAGTACTTC	CASRYRVGPYEQYF
TRBV5-1	TRBJ2-3	-	-	TGCGCCAGCAGCCGAAACTCAAACAGGGCTAGCACAGATACGCAGTATTTT	CASSRNSNRASTDTQYF
TRBV5-8	TRBJ2-1	-	-	TGTGCCAGCAGGGGACTGGGCAGGGGGTACAATGAGCAGTTCTTC	CASRGLGRGYNEQFF
TRBV4-1	TRBJ2-1	once	TRBD2	TGCGCCAGCAGCCCCTTGGGGGCGGGGGGGATCGACAATGAGCAGTTCTTC	CASSPLGAGGIDNEQFF
TRBV4-1	TRBJ1-2	few	TRBD1	TGCGCCAGCAGCCACTCGCGCCAGATACAGGGGGCGAACTATGGCTACACCTTC	CASSHSRQIQGANYGYTF
TRBV18	TRBJ2-2	-	-	TGTGCCAGCGAGGACAGCGCGAACACCGGGGAGCTGTTTTTT	CASEDSANTGELFF
TRBV7-6	TRBJ2-1	-	TRBD2	TGTGCCAGCAGCTTAGCCGTAGCGGGAGGTCCTAATGAGCAGTTCTTC	CASSLAVAGGPNEQFF
TRBV27	TRBJ1-1	-	TRBD1	TGTGCCAGCAGTTTCAACAGGGGAACGGAAGCTTTCTTT	CASSFNRGTEAFF
TRBV7-2	TRBJ2-1	-	TRBD2	TGTGCCAGCAGCCCGCCCACCGGGACTAGCTCCTACAATGAGCAGTTCTTC	CASSPPTGTSSYNEQFF
TRBV29-1	TRBJ1-3	-	-	TGCAGCGTTCTCGAGGGAGGCTCTGGAAACACCGTATATTTT	CSVLEGGSGNTVYF